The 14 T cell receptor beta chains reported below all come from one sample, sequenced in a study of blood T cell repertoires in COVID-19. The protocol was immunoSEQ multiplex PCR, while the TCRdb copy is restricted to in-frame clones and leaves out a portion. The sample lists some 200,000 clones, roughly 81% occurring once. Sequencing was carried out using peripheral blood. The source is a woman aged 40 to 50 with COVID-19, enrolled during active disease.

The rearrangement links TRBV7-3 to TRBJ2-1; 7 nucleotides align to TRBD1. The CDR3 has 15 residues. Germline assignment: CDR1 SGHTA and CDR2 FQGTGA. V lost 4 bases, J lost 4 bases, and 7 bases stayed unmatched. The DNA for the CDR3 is TGTGCCAGCAGCTCCCGGGACAGTACGTACAATGAGCAGTTCTTC. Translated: CASSSRDSTYNEQFF.

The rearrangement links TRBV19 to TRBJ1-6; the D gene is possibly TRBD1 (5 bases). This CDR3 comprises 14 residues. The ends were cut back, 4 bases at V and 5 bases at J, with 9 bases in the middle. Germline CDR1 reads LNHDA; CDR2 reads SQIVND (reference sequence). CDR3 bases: TGTGCCAGTAGTACGGGAGGGGATAATTCACCCCTCCACTTT. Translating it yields CASSTGGDNSPLHF.

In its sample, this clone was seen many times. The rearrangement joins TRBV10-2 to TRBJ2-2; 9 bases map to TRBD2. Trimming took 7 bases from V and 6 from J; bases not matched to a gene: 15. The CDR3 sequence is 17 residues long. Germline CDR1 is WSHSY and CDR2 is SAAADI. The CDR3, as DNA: TGCGCCAGCACCCCGCTCGGCGGGAGGGCCCAGGCCGGGGAGCTGTTTTTT. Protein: CASTPLGGRAQAGELFF.

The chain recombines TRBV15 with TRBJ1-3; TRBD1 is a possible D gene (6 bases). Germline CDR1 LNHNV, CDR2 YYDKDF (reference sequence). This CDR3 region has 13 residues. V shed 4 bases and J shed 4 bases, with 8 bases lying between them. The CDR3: CATSTGQGNTIYF. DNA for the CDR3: TGTGCCACCAGCACTGGACAGGGAAACACCATATATTTT.

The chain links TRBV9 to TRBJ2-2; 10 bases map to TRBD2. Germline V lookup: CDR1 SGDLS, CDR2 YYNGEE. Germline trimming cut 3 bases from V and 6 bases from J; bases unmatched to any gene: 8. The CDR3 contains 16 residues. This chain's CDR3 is CASSGTAGGPSGELFF. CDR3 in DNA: TGTGCCAGCAGCGGTACAGCGGGGGGGCCCTCCGGGGAGCTGTTTTTT.

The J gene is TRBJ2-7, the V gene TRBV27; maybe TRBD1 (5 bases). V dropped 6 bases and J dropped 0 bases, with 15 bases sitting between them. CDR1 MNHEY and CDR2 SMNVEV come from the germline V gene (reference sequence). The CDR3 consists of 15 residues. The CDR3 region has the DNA TGTGCCAGCAGCTGGGGTCCAGGGTCCTCCTACGAGCAGTACGTC. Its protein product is CASSWGPGSSYEQYV.

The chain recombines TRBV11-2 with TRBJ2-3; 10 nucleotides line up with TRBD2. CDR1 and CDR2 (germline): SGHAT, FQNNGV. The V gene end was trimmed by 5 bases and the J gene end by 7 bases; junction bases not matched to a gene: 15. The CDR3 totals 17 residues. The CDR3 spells CASSPEVLAGDLNTQYF. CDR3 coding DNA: TGTGCCAGCAGCCCCGAGGTTCTAGCGGGGGACTTGAATACGCAGTATTTT.

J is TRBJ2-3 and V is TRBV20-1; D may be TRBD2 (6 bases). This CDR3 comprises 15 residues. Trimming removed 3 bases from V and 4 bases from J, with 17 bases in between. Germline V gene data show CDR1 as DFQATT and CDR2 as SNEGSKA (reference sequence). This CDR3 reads CSASQGGVWADTQYF. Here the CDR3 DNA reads TGCAGTGCTAGTCAGGGCGGGGTATGGGCAGATACGCAGTATTTT.

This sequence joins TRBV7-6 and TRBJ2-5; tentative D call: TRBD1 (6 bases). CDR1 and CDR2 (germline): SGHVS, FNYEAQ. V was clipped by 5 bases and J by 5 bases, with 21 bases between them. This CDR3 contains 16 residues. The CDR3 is CASSKTGTLDRETQYF. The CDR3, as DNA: TGTGCCAGCAGCAAAACCGGGACACTTGACCGGGAGACCCAGTACTTC.

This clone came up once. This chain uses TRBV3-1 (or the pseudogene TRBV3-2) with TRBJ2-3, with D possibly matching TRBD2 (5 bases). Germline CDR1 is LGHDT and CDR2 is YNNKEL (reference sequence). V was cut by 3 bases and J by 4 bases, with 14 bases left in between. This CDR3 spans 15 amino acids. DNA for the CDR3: TGTGCCAGCAGCCATTCTCTAGCTTACTCAGATACGCAGTATTTT. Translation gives CASSHSLAYSDTQYF.

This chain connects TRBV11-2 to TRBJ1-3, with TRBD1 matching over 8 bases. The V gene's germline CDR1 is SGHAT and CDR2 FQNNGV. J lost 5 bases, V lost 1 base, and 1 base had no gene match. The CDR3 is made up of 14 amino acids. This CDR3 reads CASSLGTGRNTIYF. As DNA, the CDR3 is TGTGCCAGCAGCTTAGGGACAGGGCGAAACACCATATATTTT.

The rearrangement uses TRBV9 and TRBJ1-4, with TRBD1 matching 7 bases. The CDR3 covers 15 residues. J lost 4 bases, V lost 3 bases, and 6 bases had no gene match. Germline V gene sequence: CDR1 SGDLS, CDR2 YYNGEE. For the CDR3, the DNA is TGTGCCAGCAGCGCCCAACAGGGGATTAATGAAAAACTGTTTTTT. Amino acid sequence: CASSAQQGINEKLFF.

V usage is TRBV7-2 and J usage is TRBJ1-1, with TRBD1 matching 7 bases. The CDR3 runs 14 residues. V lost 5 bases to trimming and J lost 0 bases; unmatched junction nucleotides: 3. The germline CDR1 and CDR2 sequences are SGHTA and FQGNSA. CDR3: CASSRDRVNTEAFF. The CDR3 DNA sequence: TGTGCCAGCAGCCGTGACAGGGTGAACACTGAAGCTTTCTTT.

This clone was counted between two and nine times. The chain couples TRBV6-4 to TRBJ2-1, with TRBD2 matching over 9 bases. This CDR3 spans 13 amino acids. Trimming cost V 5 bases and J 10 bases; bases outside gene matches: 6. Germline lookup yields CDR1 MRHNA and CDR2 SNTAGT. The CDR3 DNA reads TGTGCCAGCAGTCCTAGCGGGGAGGGAGAGCAGTTCTTC. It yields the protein CASSPSGEGEQFF.